These 12 T cell receptor beta chains were all obtained from the same sample, sequenced in a study of identifying expanded T cells in peripheral blood (dated by TCRdb to between 2018 and 2021). Libraries were built with the immunoSEQ multiplex PCR assay. Drawn from immuneACCESS, this table holds only the in-frame rearrangements with V and J called that TCRdb kept. Clones are partly lost; checked studies trace under half to an unresolved V gene and leave the rest unexplained. A total of some 130,000 clones appear in this sample, approximately 86% of them only once. The ten most abundant clones make up approximately 8% of the sample. Sequencing was done on a sample of blood. The receptors derive from a person aged 18 to 70 in good health.

The table lists this clone with a few counts. CDR3 region: CASSSQSRDRAQAAKNIQYF. The CDR3 nucleotides read TGTGCCAGCAGCAGCCAGTCCCGGGACAGGGCTCAGGCGGCCAAAAACATTCAGTACTTC. V gene TRBV21-1 combines with J gene TRBJ2-4; the table assigns TRBD1, which was not confirmed against the DNA. TRBV21-1 is labeled a pseudogene. There are 20 residues in the CDR3.

V usage is TRBV4-2 and J usage is TRBJ2-1; D is possibly TRBD2 (5 bases). The CDR3 runs 16 residues. Trimming shortened V by 0 bases and J by 9 bases, and 18 bases separated the two germline ends. Germline CDR1 reads LGHNA; CDR2 reads YNFKEQ. CDR3 sequence reads: CASSQEGDGQGSEQFF. DNA of the CDR3: TGTGCCAGCAGCCAAGAGGGCGACGGGCAAGGGAGTGAGCAGTTCTTC.

The chain couples TRBV7-3 to TRBJ1-1; tentatively, D is TRBD1 (5 bases). The ends were cut back, 3 bases at V and 1 base at J, with 9 bases in the middle. There are 14 residues in the CDR3. Looked up from germline, CDR1 is SGHTA and CDR2 is FQGTGA. The CDR3 sequence is CASSFRDANTEAFF. CDR3 coding DNA: TGTGCCAGCAGCTTCAGGGATGCGAACACTGAAGCTTTCTTT.

V and J are TRBV9 and TRBJ2-1; 10 positions agree with TRBD2. CDR1 is SGDLS, CDR2 YYNGEE, per germline. V shed 0 bases and J 9 bases; nucleotides not matched to a gene: 6. There are 15 residues in the CDR3. CDR3 sequence: CASSVGSGRASEQFF. DNA for the CDR3: TGTGCCAGCAGCGTAGGAAGCGGGAGGGCGAGTGAGCAGTTCTTC. The whole variable domain, remainder taken from reference TRBV9 and TRBJ2-1, is DSGVTQTPKHLITATGQRVTLRCSPRSGDLSVYWYQQSLDQGLQFLIQYYNGEERAKGNILERFSAQQFPDLHSELNLSSLELGDSALYFCASSVGSGRASEQFFGPGTRLTVL.

The chain links TRBV19 to TRBJ2-2; the match to TRBD2 covers 7 bases. The CDR3 length is 14 residues. V was clipped by 4 bases and J by 2 bases; unmatched bases: 1. CDR1 is LNHDA and CDR2 is SQIVND in the germline V gene (reference sequence). The CDR3 loop is CASSSGRNTGELFF. CDR3 in DNA: TGTGCCAGTAGTAGCGGGAGAAACACCGGGGAGCTGTTTTTT.

The CDR3 nucleotides read TGTGCCAGCCCCCCCCCAGGGGGTGAGCAGCCCCAGCATTTT. Translating gives CASPPPGGEQPQHF. V usage is TRBV6-5 and J usage is TRBJ1-5; 7 bases are a match to TRBD1. The CDR3 extends over 14 amino acids. With V trimmed by 8 bases and J by 7 bases, 11 bases remained unmatched. Germline loops: CDR1 MNHEY, CDR2 SVGAGI.

The rearrangement links TRBV5-5 to TRBJ2-3; D is unresolved. V was shortened by 1 base and J by 1 base, with 7 bases between the two germline ends. Germline V gene lookup returns CDR1 SGHKS and CDR2 YYEKEE (reference sequence). This CDR3 has 14 amino acids. CDR3 sequence: CASSLRLGTDTQYF. The CDR3 DNA reads TGTGCCAGCAGCTTGCGGCTCGGCACAGATACGCAGTATTTT.

Comment on this clone: Other DNA sequences in the same sample also yield this CDR3. The V call is TRBV4-2, the J call TRBJ2-1, with D hard to call. Trimming took off 1 base at V and 7 bases at J, with 8 bases between the two ends. Germline V gene sequence: CDR1 LGHNA, CDR2 YNFKEQ. This CDR3 is built from 13 residues. In DNA, the CDR3 is TGTGCCAGCAGCCAAGGACTCGTAAATGAGCAGTTCTTC. It yields the protein CASSQGLVNEQFF.

The chain recombines TRBV7-9 with TRBJ2-5; D possibly corresponds to TRBD2 (7 bases). Germline values: CDR1 SEHNR, CDR2 FQNEAQ (reference sequence). V lost 5 bases and J lost 3, with 10 bases in between. This CDR3 is 13 amino acids long. The CDR3: CASSRGGEETQYF. The CDR3 coding sequence is TGTGCCAGCAGCCGAGGGGGGGAAGAGACCCAGTACTTC.

The genes are TRBV27 and TRBJ2-7; maybe TRBD1 (6 bases). Germline V gene sequence: CDR1 MNHEY, CDR2 SMNVEV (reference sequence). V was shortened by 5 bases and J by 2 bases, with 16 bases between the two germline ends. The CDR3 is 15 residues long. Here the CDR3 reads CASSPLQGITYEQYF. The CDR3 DNA is TGTGCCAGCAGTCCCCTACAGGGAATAACCTACGAGCAGTACTTC.

The chain links TRBV6-6 to TRBJ1-2, with 8 bases fitting TRBD1. The CDR3 length is 15 residues. The V segment lost 4 bases and the J segment 7 bases; nucleotides outside the gene matches: 11. In germline, CDR1 is MNHNY, CDR2 SVGAGI (reference sequence). CDR3 in DNA: TGTGCCAGCAGTTCCTCACAGGGGGTTGGCGCTGGCTACACCTTC. Residues: CASSSSQGVGAGYTF.

The chain couples TRBV18 to TRBJ2-5; D remains unclear. The V gene's germline CDR1 is KGHSH and CDR2 LQKENI. Trimming pared 2 bases from V and 0 bases from J, leaving 7 bases between. The CDR3 is 14 residues long. CDR3 sequence (DNA): TGTGCCAGCTCACCAGGGCAGGACCAAGAGACCCAGTACTTC. Protein sequence: CASSPGQDQETQYF.